The 28 T cell receptor beta chains in this list originate from one sample, sequenced in a study of blood T cells in healthy people across ages. A J-beta primer mix and a sample-barcoded 5' primer were used in a second PCR of roughly 6 to 11 cycles. TCRdb called the 5' RACE reads again in MiXCR, with one record for every CDR3 protein. The profile shows some 850,000 distinct CDR3 sequences, about 26% of them singletons. Another study also made use of these data, one on T cells of mothers and their children.

The sample was blood. The origin of the receptors is a boy younger than 18 in good health.

V gene TRBV5-1 combines with J gene TRBJ2-5; no clear D. Germline CDR1 and CDR2: SGHRS and YFSETQ. Trimming stripped 0 bases from V and 5 bases from J, with 8 bases between. This CDR3 has 13 amino acids. The CDR3 loop reads CASSLGSRETQYF. The CDR3 nucleotides are TGCGCCAGCAGCTTGGGGTCTAGGGAGACCCAGTACTTC.

This sequence joins TRBV6-5 and TRBJ2-5; 10 nucleotides agree with TRBD1. The CDR3 is 13 amino acids. V lost 5 bases to trimming and J lost 7 bases; unmatched junction nucleotides: 4. The germline V gene encodes CDR1 MNHEY and CDR2 SVGAGI. This chain's CDR3 is CASSGTGEGTQYF. For the CDR3, the DNA is TGTGCCAGCAGTGGGACAGGGGAAGGGACCCAGTACTTC.

This chain links TRBV3-1 with TRBJ1-6, with 7 bases fitting TRBD1. V was clipped by 6 bases and J by 5 bases; unmatched bases: 13. The CDR3 consists of 17 residues. Germline loops: CDR1 LGHDT, CDR2 YNNKEL (reference sequence). The CDR3 DNA reads as TGTGCCAGCAGTCCGCGAATTTTAGGACAGGATAATTCACCCCTCCACTTT. Translated: CASSPRILGQDNSPLHF.

CDR3 residues: CASSLRQGKNNEQFF. In nucleotides, the CDR3 is TGCGCCAGCAGCTTAAGACAGGGGAAAAACAATGAGCAGTTCTTC. The V gene is TRBV5-1, the J gene TRBJ2-1; TRBD1 matches at 8 bases. The CDR3 has 15 amino acids. The V segment lost 2 bases and the J segment 5 bases; nucleotides outside the gene matches: 6. Germline-derived CDR1 and CDR2 are SGHRS and YFSETQ.

The chain joins TRBV30 to TRBJ2-5; 9 bases line up with TRBD2. The CDR3 has 15 amino acids. Germline CDR1 GTSNPN, CDR2 SVGIG (reference sequence). Germline trimming cut 5 bases from V and 1 base from J; bases unmatched to any gene: 8. The DNA for the CDR3 is TGTGCCTGGGGGGCCGGGACTAGCCGCCAAGAGACCCAGTACTTC. It translates to CAWGAGTSRQETQYF.

This chain joins TRBV28 and TRBJ2-3, with TRBD1 identical over 7 bases. V gave up 4 bases and J gave up 2 bases; unmatched junction bases: 6. This CDR3 spans 15 amino acids. From germline, CDR1 is MDHEN and CDR2 SYDVKM. The CDR3 bases are TGTGCCAGCAGTTCTCCGGGACAGCTCACAGATACGCAGTATTTT. It is translated as CASSSPGQLTDTQYF.

This clonotype was seen many times. The rearrangement links TRBV7-9 to TRBJ2-5; 7 nucleotides match TRBD1. CDR1 SEHNR and CDR2 FQNEAQ come from the germline V gene (reference sequence). The CDR3 is made up of 13 amino acids. Trimming took 10 bases from V and 2 from J; bases not matched to a gene: 7. CDR3 region: CATSWTGQETQYF. DNA of the CDR3: TGTGCCACTAGCTGGACAGGTCAAGAGACCCAGTACTTC.

V and J are TRBV11-2 and TRBJ2-1; 7 bases align to TRBD1. J lost 5 bases, V lost 5 bases, and 6 bases had no gene match. The CDR3 has 14 amino acids. In germline, CDR1 is SGHAT, CDR2 FQNNGV. This CDR3 is CASSLRDRHNEQFF. In DNA, the CDR3 is TGTGCCAGCAGCCTCCGGGACAGACACAATGAGCAGTTCTTC.

This sequence joins TRBV20-1 and TRBJ2-3, with TRBD2 matching over 8 bases. CDR1 is DFQATT and CDR2 is SNEGSKA in the germline V gene (reference sequence). Trimming at V came to 6 bases and at J to 2 bases, leaving 19 bases not matched to a gene. The CDR3 has 18 amino acids. CDR3 sequence (DNA): TGCAGTGCCCTTCCCCTCATTTTGCGGGAGGACGACACAGATACGCAGTATTTT. It specifies CSALPLILREDDTDTQYF.

The CDR3 is CASSTGRGLYEQYF. CDR3 bases: TGCGCCAGCAGCACGGGACGGGGATTATACGAGCAGTACTTC. J is TRBJ2-7 and V is TRBV5-1; D is possibly TRBD1 or TRBD2 (5 bases each). V lost 4 bases and J lost 4, with 15 bases in between. Per the germline V gene, CDR1 is SGHRS and CDR2 is YFSETQ. The CDR3 contains 14 residues. The complete variable domain, with remaining parts taken from reference TRBV5-1 and TRBJ2-7, reads KAGVTQTPRYLIKTRGQQVTLSCSPISGHRSVSWYQQTPGQGLQFLFEYFSETQRNKGNFPGRFSGRQFSNSRSEMNVSTLELGDSALYLCASSTGRGLYEQYFGPGTRLTVT.

This clonotype was seen only a few times. The rearrangement joins TRBV30 to TRBJ2-5; maybe TRBD2 (7 bases). The CDR3 sequence is 15 residues long. CDR1 and CDR2 (germline): GTSNPN, SVGIG (reference sequence). Trimming pared 2 bases from V and 2 bases from J, leaving 15 bases between. CDR3 sequence: CAWSTGGRVQETQYF. For the CDR3, the DNA is TGTGCCTGGAGTACCGGGGGGCGGGTGCAAGAGACCCAGTACTTC.

The CDR3, as DNA: TGTGCCAGCAGCTGGGGAGGGGGCACAGATACGCAGTATTTT. Protein: CASSWGGGTDTQYF. V and J are TRBV7-2 and TRBJ2-3; 7 bases line up with TRBD2. From germline, CDR1 is SGHTA and CDR2 FQGNSA. The CDR3 runs 14 residues. The V gene end was trimmed by 4 bases and the J gene end by 1 base; junction bases not matched to a gene: 2.

As concerns this clonotype: The junction differs from germline at one of its ends, possibly a read error. The chain employs TRBV20-1 and TRBJ2-5, with TRBD2 as a possible D gene (5 bases). Germline V lookup: CDR1 DFQATT, CDR2 SNEGSKA (reference sequence). The CDR3 has 11 residues. As DNA, the CDR3 is TGCAGTGCTACGGAGGACTCTTGGGCGTTCTTC. Its translation is CSATEDSWAFF.

V and J are TRBV12-3 or TRBV12-4 and TRBJ2-3; D might be TRBD1 (6 bases). Trimming removed 7 bases from V and 1 base from J, with 9 bases in between. The CDR3 covers 13 residues. In DNA, the CDR3 is TGTGCCAGCACCCCAGGGGGCACAGATACGCAGTATTTT. This codes for CASTPGGTDTQYF.

This chain joins TRBV25-1 and TRBJ2-7; 12 positions agree with TRBD2. Germline assignment: CDR1 MGHDK and CDR2 SYGVNS. The CDR3 loop spans 16 amino acids. V was pared by 2 bases and J by 3 bases, with 5 bases of the junction left unmatched. CDR3 protein: CASSEGWGLAGYEQYF. The DNA for the CDR3 is TGTGCCAGCAGTGAAGGGTGGGGACTAGCGGGCTACGAGCAGTACTTC.

The chain uses TRBV28 and TRBJ2-2, with D perhaps TRBD1 or TRBD2 (5 bases each). Trimming left V 5 bases short and J 4 bases short, with 14 bases between. The length of the CDR3 is 15 residues. The germline V gene has CDR1 MDHEN and CDR2 SYDVKM. Here the CDR3 DNA reads TGTGCCAGCAGTGACCCGGGACGGATCACCGGGGAGCTGTTTTTT. Protein: CASSDPGRITGELFF.

A few counts support this clonotype. The V and J genes are TRBV6-1 and TRBJ2-5; either TRBD1 or TRBD2 may fit D (5 bases each). The CDR3 is 17 amino acids. Germline V lookup: CDR1 MNHNS, CDR2 SASEGT. Trimming shortened V by 4 bases and J by 2 bases, and 20 bases separated the two germline ends. CDR3 coding DNA: TGTGCCAGCAGTGCCTCCCTCCCCGGGGCTGGGCAAGAGACCCAGTACTTC. Encoded protein: CASSASLPGAGQETQYF.

The genes are TRBV11-2 and TRBJ2-7; 7 bases align to TRBD2. The J call may be in error: the DNA end matches TRBJ2-5 better. Germline V gene data show CDR1 as SGHAT and CDR2 as FQNNGV. CDR3 length equals 22 residues. The CDR3 reads CASSYIRRLAREWRGAVETQYF. In DNA, the CDR3 is TGTGCCAGCAGCTATATCCGGAGACTAGCTAGGGAATGGCGTGGGGCAGTGGAGACCCAGTACTTC.

This clonotype was counted at least ten times. The chain carries TRBV11-2 and TRBJ2-5; the match to TRBD2 covers 8 bases. The CDR3 totals 15 residues. Germline CDR1 is SGHAT and CDR2 is FQNNGV. V lost 5 bases, J lost 3 bases, and 8 bases stayed unmatched. CDR3 sequence (DNA): TGTGCCAGCAGCGTGACGGGACTAGAAGAAGAGACCCAGTACTTC. This codes for CASSVTGLEEETQYF.

This clonotype was counted between two and nine times. This chain links TRBV7-2 with TRBJ2-5, with D maybe TRBD1 (6 bases). This CDR3 comprises 15 residues. The germline V gene has CDR1 SGHTA and CDR2 FQGNSA. V lost 0 bases, J lost 2 bases, and 10 bases lay in between. CDR3 protein: CASSLARTEQETQYF. CDR3 bases: TGTGCCAGCAGCTTAGCCCGGACAGAACAAGAGACCCAGTACTTC. Supplemented by reference TRBV7-2 and TRBJ2-5, the full variable domain reads GAGVSQSPSNKVTEKGKDVELRCDPISGHTALYWYRQSLGQGLEFLIYFQGNSAPDKSGLPSDRFSAERTGGSVSTLTIQRTQQEDSAVYLCASSLARTEQETQYFGPGTRLLVL.

The sample holds a few counts of this clonotype. The chain carries TRBV11-2 and TRBJ2-6; D not certain. The V end lost 4 bases, the J end lost 0 bases, and 19 bases lay between the germline ends. Germline loops: CDR1 SGHAT, CDR2 FQNNGV. CDR3 length: 19 residues. The CDR3 protein is CASSWVQGRLPSGANVLTF. The DNA of the CDR3 is TGTGCCAGCAGCTGGGTCCAAGGACGACTGCCCTCTGGGGCCAACGTCCTGACTTTC.

This clonotype was seen only a few times. The chain combines TRBV20-1 with TRBJ1-4; D is unresolved. V dropped 5 bases and J dropped 6 bases, with 16 bases sitting between them. The CDR3 is 14 amino acids. From germline, CDR1 is DFQATT and CDR2 SNEGSKA (reference sequence). The CDR3 loop reads CSALETPGYEKLFF. The CDR3, as DNA: TGCAGTGCTCTAGAGACGCCAGGATATGAAAAACTGTTTTTT.

This clonotype was detected only a few times. The rearrangement joins TRBV6-1 to TRBJ2-4; 12 bases map to TRBD2. The V segment lost 6 bases and the J segment 5 bases; nucleotides outside the gene matches: 8. The V gene's germline CDR1 is MNHNS and CDR2 SASEGT. The CDR3 extends over 16 amino acids. The CDR3 region has the DNA TGTGCCAGCAGGACCCTAGCGGGGGGGCGACAAAACATTCAGTACTTC. This translates into CASRTLAGGRQNIQYF.

This clonotype has only a few counts. The chain employs TRBV4-1 and TRBJ1-1; D is unclear. The CDR3 is 17 residues long. V lost 4 bases, J lost 1 base, and 19 bases lay in between. The germline V gene has CDR1 MGHRA and CDR2 YSYEKL. DNA of the CDR3: TGCGCCAGCAGCCCCTACACCGACTCGGGTCGGAACACTGAAGCTTTCTTT. Amino acids: CASSPYTDSGRNTEAFF.

The chain couples TRBV28 to TRBJ2-5; possibly TRBD2 for D (7 bases). Germline V gene lookup returns CDR1 MDHEN and CDR2 SYDVKM. CDR3 length: 16 amino acids. Between the trimmed V and J ends, which lost 6 bases and 3 bases, there was a span of 20 bases. This CDR3 reads CASRLHPGGGEETQYF. The CDR3 nucleotides are TGTGCCAGCAGACTTCATCCCGGAGGGGGGGAAGAGACCCAGTACTTC. Combining the CDR3 with reference TRBV28 and TRBJ2-5 gives the whole variable domain DVKVTQSSRYLVKRTGEKVFLECVQDMDHENMFWYRQDPGLGLRLIYFSYDVKMKEKGDIPEGYSVSREKKERFSLILESASTNQTSMYLCASRLHPGGGEETQYFGPGTRLLVL.

As for this clonotype: A read error may account for a junction end that differs from germline. The chain combines TRBV5-1 with TRBJ2-4; 7 positions match TRBD1. Looked up from germline, CDR1 is SGHRS and CDR2 is YFSETQ. The CDR3 spans 16 residues. CDR3 sequence reads: CASRLDRPLAKNIQYF. In DNA form, the CDR3 reads TGCGCCAGCAGATTGGACAGGCCCCTAGCCAAAAACATTCAGTACTTC.

This chain connects TRBV4-1 to TRBJ2-1; maybe TRBD2 (7 bases). The CDR3 is 17 amino acids. CDR1 is MGHRA, CDR2 YSYEKL, per germline. The V end was cut by 1 base, the J end by 1 base, with 14 bases between. The CDR3 DNA reads as TGCGCCAGCAGCCAAGGTCCGGGGGGCAGGTCCTACAATGAGCAGTTCTTC. Protein sequence: CASSQGPGGRSYNEQFF.

The V call is TRBV29-1, the J call TRBJ2-3; 7 bases are shared with TRBD2. The CDR3 has 13 amino acids. Germline trimming cut 4 bases from V and 7 bases from J; bases unmatched to any gene: 8. Germline CDR1 reads SQVTM; CDR2 reads ANQGSEA. CDR3 in amino acids: CSVVRPGGNTQYF. CDR3 nucleotides: TGCAGCGTTGTCCGACCCGGGGGGAATACGCAGTATTTT.